The clone carrying this T cell receptor (beta chain) has just one count. Its target is unknown. These data come from a study of blood T cells in healthy people across ages. Overall study: Template-switching capture recovered about one barcoded beta molecule per two T cells. Findings and caveats of the study: From one million sequenced T cells, diversity estimates were lower bounds. Reliance upon unsorted PBMCs precluded definitive naive versus antigen-experienced comparison.

Trimming shortened V by 3 bases and J by 4 bases, and 15 bases separated the two germline ends. This CDR3 is 15 amino acids long. A second about 6 to 12 cycle PCR used barcoded and J-beta primers. TCRdb reprocessed the 5' RACE reads with MiXCR, giving one entry per CDR3 protein. The sample lists some 880,000 distinct CDR3 sequences; about 37% were seen once. The chain recombines TRBV12-3 or TRBV12-4 with TRBJ1-1, with D possibly matching TRBD1 (6 bases). The sequence came from a man between 18 and 29 years old in good health. The specimen sequenced was blood. The CDR3 is CASSFEGGVGTEAFF. CDR3 coding DNA: TGTGCCAGCAGTTTCGAGGGGGGCGTAGGCACTGAAGCTTTCTTT.